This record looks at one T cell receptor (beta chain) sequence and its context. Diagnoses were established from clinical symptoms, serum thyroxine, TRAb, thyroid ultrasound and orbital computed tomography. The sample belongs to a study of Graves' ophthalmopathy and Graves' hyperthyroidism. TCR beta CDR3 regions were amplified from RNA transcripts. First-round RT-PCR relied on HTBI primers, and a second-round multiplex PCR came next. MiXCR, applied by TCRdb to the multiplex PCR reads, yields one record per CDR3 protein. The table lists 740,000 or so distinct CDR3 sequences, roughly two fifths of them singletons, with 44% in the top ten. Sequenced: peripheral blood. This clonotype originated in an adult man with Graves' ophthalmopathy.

CDR3 sequence reads: CASSVEGTAQTFNEKLFF. Here the CDR3 DNA reads TGCGCCAGCAGTGTGGAGGGGACAGCCCAAACTTTTAATGAAAAACTGTTTTTT. The chain has TRBV10-2 and TRBJ1-4, with 7 bases identical to TRBD1. Unmatched junction bases numbered 15, after V lost 4 bases and J lost 4 bases. The CDR3 contains 18 residues. Germline CDR1 and CDR2: WSHSY and SAAADI.